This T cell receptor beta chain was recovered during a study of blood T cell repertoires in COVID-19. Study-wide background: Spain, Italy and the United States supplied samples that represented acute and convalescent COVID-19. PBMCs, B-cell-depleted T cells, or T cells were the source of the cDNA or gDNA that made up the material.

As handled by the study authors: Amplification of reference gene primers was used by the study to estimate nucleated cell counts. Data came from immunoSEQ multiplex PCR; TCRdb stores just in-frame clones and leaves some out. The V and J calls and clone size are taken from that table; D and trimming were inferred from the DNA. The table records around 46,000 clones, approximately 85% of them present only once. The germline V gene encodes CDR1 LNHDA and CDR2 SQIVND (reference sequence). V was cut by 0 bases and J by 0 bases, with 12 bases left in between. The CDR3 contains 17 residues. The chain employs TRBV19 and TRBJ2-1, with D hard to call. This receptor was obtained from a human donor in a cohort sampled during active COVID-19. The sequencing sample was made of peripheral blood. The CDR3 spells CASSIDGFTNSYNEQFF. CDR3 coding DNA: TGTGCCAGTAGTATAGATGGCTTCACGAACTCCTACAATGAGCAGTTCTTC.